Each of the 28 T cell receptor beta chains below was sequenced from the same sample in a study of blood T cell repertoires in COVID-19. This table comes from immunoSEQ multiplex PCR, and its TCRdb copy is limited to in-frame clones, with some not included. This sample has approximately 300,000 clones, with more than 80% found just once. The specimen sequenced was peripheral blood. The receptors come from a woman in her thirties with COVID-19, enrolled during active disease.

This clone is a singleton in its sample. This chain connects TRBV6-5 to TRBJ2-1; D gene unclear. Germline CDR1 and CDR2: MNHEY and SVGAGI. V was clipped by 10 bases and J by 0 bases, with 10 bases between them. This CDR3 is 13 amino acids long. In DNA form, the CDR3 reads TGTGCCACCGCAGGTGGCTCCTACAATGAGCAGTTCTTC. Amino acid sequence: CATAGGSYNEQFF.

This rearrangement joins TRBV30 to TRBJ2-1; 9 bases agree with TRBD2. The CDR3 loop spans 15 amino acids. Germline V CDR1 and CDR2: GTSNPN, SVGIG (reference sequence). V shed 0 bases and J 4 bases; nucleotides not matched to a gene: 4. CDR3 loop: CAWSVRRGGYNEQFF. The CDR3 DNA follows: TGTGCCTGGAGTGTACGGCGGGGGGGGTACAATGAGCAGTTCTTC.

The J gene is TRBJ1-4, the V gene TRBV6-5; TRBD1 matches 8 bases. J was trimmed by 7 bases and V by 4 bases; bases with no gene match: 5. Per the germline V gene, CDR1 is MNHEY and CDR2 is SVGAGI. The CDR3 sequence is 14 residues long. Written as DNA, the CDR3 is TGTGCCAGCAGTTCGACAGGGGTTATTGAAAAACTGTTTTTT. Translated: CASSSTGVIEKLFF.

The chain links TRBV11-2 to TRBJ2-1, with 9 bases fitting TRBD2. Trimming at V came to 3 bases and at J to 7 bases, leaving 4 bases not matched to a gene. The germline CDR1 and CDR2 sequences are SGHAT and FQNNGV. CDR3 length: 14 amino acids. CDR3 loop: CASSFGGRGNEQFF. In DNA, the CDR3 is TGTGCCAGCAGCTTTGGCGGGAGGGGTAATGAGCAGTTCTTC.

Here the CDR3 reads CASSIDRAQPQHF. DNA for the CDR3: TGTGCCAGTAGTATAGACAGGGCTCAGCCCCAGCATTTT. The chain links TRBV19 to TRBJ1-5; the D gene is possibly TRBD1 (5 bases). The CDR3 runs 13 residues. Germline CDR1 and CDR2: LNHDA and SQIVND (reference sequence). V was cut by 0 bases and J by 6 bases, with 6 bases left in between.

This clone was seen a handful of times. V is TRBV4-1 and J is TRBJ2-7; the match to TRBD2 covers 7 bases. Germline CDR1 is MGHRA and CDR2 is YSYEKL. V shed 1 base and J 0 bases; nucleotides not matched to a gene: 12. The CDR3 loop spans 18 amino acids. CDR3 amino acids: CASSQVVLAEITSYEQYF. CDR3 sequence (DNA): TGCGCCAGCAGCCAAGTAGTCCTAGCGGAGATCACCTCCTACGAGCAGTACTTC.

The J gene is TRBJ1-2, the V gene TRBV7-9; D unresolved. CDR1 and CDR2 (germline): SEHNR, FQNEAQ (reference sequence). V was clipped by 0 bases and J by 4 bases, with 9 bases between them. The CDR3 runs to 14 residues. The CDR3 DNA reads as TGTGCCAGCAGCTTAGCGGACGGACTCTATGGCTACACCTTC. Protein sequence: CASSLADGLYGYTF. The variable domain in full, completed from reference TRBV7-9 and TRBJ1-2, reads DTGVSQNPRHKITKRGQNVTFRCDPISEHNRLYWYRQTLGQGPEFLTYFQNEAQLEKSRLLSDRFSAERPKGSFSTLEIQRTEQGDSAMYLCASSLADGLYGYTFGSGTRLTVV.

The chain couples TRBV3-1 (or the pseudogene TRBV3-2) to TRBJ1-6; D remains unclear. Germline CDR1 reads LGHDT; CDR2 reads YNNKEL (reference sequence). This CDR3 is 14 amino acids long. V was pared by 1 base and J by 9 bases, with 10 bases between. In DNA, the CDR3 is TGTGCCAGCAGCCAAGGGGCGAACGGTTCACCCCTCCACTTT. This encodes CASSQGANGSPLHF.

The gene calls are TRBV7-8 and TRBJ2-1; tentatively, D is TRBD2 (6 bases). The CDR3 consists of 15 residues. The germline gives CDR1 SGHVS, CDR2 FQNEAQ. Trimming stripped 5 bases from V and 4 bases from J, with 15 bases between. The CDR3 DNA follows: TGTGCCAGCAGCCTCAAAGGGACTGCTTACAATGAGCAGTTCTTC. Translated: CASSLKGTAYNEQFF.

The chain is built from TRBV2 and TRBJ2-7, with D uncertain. The CDR3 has 12 amino acids. V was cut by 0 bases and J by 4 bases, with 4 bases left in between. Germline lookup yields CDR1 SNHLY and CDR2 FYNNEI. The CDR3 nucleotides are TGTGCCAGCAGTGAAGCCACTTACGAGCAGTACTTC. This codes for CASSEATYEQYF.

The chain uses TRBV2 and TRBJ1-5; 12 bases match TRBD1. Germline V gene sequence: CDR1 SNHLY, CDR2 FYNNEI. The CDR3 has 19 residues. V was pared by 7 bases and J by 1 base, with 14 bases of the junction left unmatched. The CDR3 DNA sequence: TGTGCCAGCAAAGAGGGGGACAGGGGGCGCGATTTAAGCAATCAGCCCCAGCATTTT. Amino acid sequence: CASKEGDRGRDLSNQPQHF.

This chain connects TRBV27 to TRBJ1-5; 8 bases match TRBD1. V lost 5 bases, J lost 4 bases, and 7 bases stayed unmatched. The CDR3 is 15 amino acids. Germline-derived CDR1 and CDR2 are MNHEY and SMNVEV (reference sequence). As DNA, the CDR3 is TGTGCCAGCAGTGAAGGACAGGGTAATAATCAGCCCCAGCATTTT. It yields the protein CASSEGQGNNQPQHF.

This sequence joins TRBV25-1 and TRBJ2-3; 14 bases line up with TRBD2. Trimming took 7 bases from V and 6 from J; bases not matched to a gene: 9. The CDR3 sequence is 16 residues long. The germline gives CDR1 MGHDK, CDR2 SYGVNS. CDR3 DNA sequence: TGTGCCAGCACCTCGACTAGCGGGAGGGCCGGCGATACGCAGTATTTT. It specifies CASTSTSGRAGDTQYF.

As to this clone: The sample contains more than one DNA sequence encoding this CDR3. The rearrangement joins TRBV7-9 to TRBJ1-2; 7 bases are shared with TRBD1. CDR1 is SEHNR, CDR2 FQNEAQ, per germline (reference sequence). V shed 5 bases and J 2 bases; nucleotides not matched to a gene: 5. The CDR3 spans 14 residues. CDR3 DNA: TGTGCCAGCAGCCCGAGACAGGGCAACTATGGCTACACCTTC. Translating it yields CASSPRQGNYGYTF.

The chain links TRBV4-1 to TRBJ2-7; 8 nucleotides line up with TRBD1. From germline, CDR1 is MGHRA and CDR2 YSYEKL. V was pared by 3 bases and J by 5 bases, with 6 bases of the junction left unmatched. CDR3 length: 14 residues. CDR3 DNA sequence: TGCGCCAGCAGCCACGGACAGGGTGTGGACGAGCAGTACTTC. This translates into CASSHGQGVDEQYF.

The V and J genes are TRBV5-1 and TRBJ2-5, with D uncertain. The CDR3 loop spans 14 amino acids. From germline, CDR1 is SGHRS and CDR2 YFSETQ. V was cut by 1 base and J by 4 bases, with 11 bases left in between. The CDR3 reads CASSLRDGGETQYF. The CDR3 DNA follows: TGCGCCAGCAGCTTGCGTGACGGCGGAGAGACCCAGTACTTC.

J is TRBJ2-7 and V is TRBV6-5; 9 bases fit TRBD2. CDR1 is MNHEY, CDR2 SVGAGI, per germline. The length of the CDR3 is 15 residues. V was pared by 7 bases and J by 7 bases, with 14 bases of the junction left unmatched. The CDR3 DNA sequence: TGTGCCAGCACCCCCGGGGCGGGAGGGCCTTGGGAGCAGTACTTC. Residues: CASTPGAGGPWEQYF.

The rearrangement joins TRBV7-3 to TRBJ1-1; D call uncertain. The germline CDR1 and CDR2 sequences are SGHTA and FQGTGA. Trimming shortened V by 4 bases and J by 10 bases, and 16 bases separated the two germline ends. The CDR3 runs to 13 residues. Here the CDR3 DNA reads TGTGCCAGCAGCTCGTCTCGAACTCTTCGAGCTTTCTTT. As protein: CASSSSRTLRAFF.

J is TRBJ1-2 and V is TRBV28; no definite D call. Germline V gene data show CDR1 as MDHEN and CDR2 as SYDVKM. V was clipped by 2 bases and J by 8 bases, with 15 bases between them. This CDR3 has 14 amino acids. The CDR3 loop is CASSLNPSPGGYTF. CDR3 nucleotides: TGTGCCAGCAGTTTAAACCCCTCGCCGGGAGGCTACACCTTC.

CDR3 protein: CASSQGTGTGFGNQPQHF. The CDR3 bases are TGTGCCAGCAGCCAGGGGACAGGGACGGGATTCGGGAATCAGCCCCAGCATTTT. The chain is built from TRBV3-1 (or the pseudogene TRBV3-2) and TRBJ1-5, with TRBD1 identical over 9 bases. Per the germline V gene, CDR1 is LGHDT and CDR2 is YNNKEL (reference sequence). This CDR3 comprises 18 residues. The trim removed 3 bases at V and 4 bases at J, leaving 13 bases unmatched.

CDR3 DNA sequence: TGTGCCAGCTCACCACAGGGGACAGGGATAGTTTACGAGCAGTACTTC. This gives the protein CASSPQGTGIVYEQYF. The J gene is TRBJ2-7, the V gene TRBV18; 9 bases agree with TRBD1. The CDR3 totals 16 residues. CDR1 and CDR2 from the germline V gene are KGHSH and LQKENI. With V trimmed by 1 base and J by 4 bases, 8 bases remained unmatched. Drawing the rest from reference TRBV18 and TRBJ2-7, the complete variable domain is NAGVMQNPRHLVRRRGQEARLRCSPMKGHSHVYWYRQLPEEGLKFMVYLQKENIIDESGMPKERFSAEFPKEGPSILRIQQVVRGDSAAYFCASSPQGTGIVYEQYFGPGTRLTVT.

This chain connects TRBV2 to TRBJ1-6; 9 bases align to TRBD1. The length of the CDR3 is 14 residues. V lost 4 bases, J lost 6 bases, and 1 base stayed unmatched. The germline CDR1 and CDR2 sequences are SNHLY and FYNNEI. In DNA form, the CDR3 reads TGTGCCAGCAGTGGGACAGGGGCTAATTCACCCCTCCACTTT. Translated: CASSGTGANSPLHF.

The chain combines TRBV9 with TRBJ1-3; D is uncertain. CDR3 length: 17 amino acids. CDR1 and CDR2 (germline): SGDLS, YYNGEE. The V and J ends lost 0 bases and 0 bases respectively, with 13 bases between them. Here the CDR3 DNA reads TGTGCCAGCAGCGTAGCTGGGCAGGTAACCTCTGGAAACACCATATATTTT. Its protein is CASSVAGQVTSGNTIYF.

V gene TRBV7-2 combines with J gene TRBJ2-7; 10 nucleotides agree with TRBD1. CDR1 is SGHTA and CDR2 is FQGNSA in the germline V gene. V dropped 4 bases and J dropped 5; count of bases not matched to a gene: 2. CDR3 length: 13 residues. The CDR3 DNA sequence: TGTGCCAGCAGCTCGACAGGGGGCAACGAGCAGTACTTC. This sequence encodes CASSSTGGNEQYF.

The chain combines TRBV19 with TRBJ1-1; D gene ambiguous. CDR1 is LNHDA and CDR2 is SQIVND in the germline V gene (reference sequence). Trimming cost V 6 bases and J 0 bases, with 14 bases left between them. The CDR3 length is 15 residues. The CDR3 is CASSAFGQVNTEAFF. In DNA form, the CDR3 reads TGTGCCAGTAGCGCCTTTGGGCAAGTGAACACTGAAGCTTTCTTT.

The chain combines TRBV28 with TRBJ1-5; 7 bases fit TRBD1. After removal of 2 bases from V and 7 bases from J, the junction contained 8 bases not matched to a gene. The CDR3 is made up of 15 amino acids. CDR1 MDHEN and CDR2 SYDVKM come from the germline V gene. CDR3 nucleotides: TGTGCCAGCAGTTTACGAAGGGGGCGAGGACAGCCCCAGCATTTT. Its translation is CASSLRRGRGQPQHF.

V and J are TRBV28 and TRBJ1-3; 10 bases align to TRBD1. Trimming removed 5 bases from V and 5 bases from J; junction bases left unmatched: 15. This CDR3 has 18 residues. The germline CDR1 and CDR2 sequences are MDHEN and SYDVKM. The CDR3: CASSETHRDRGRRNTIYF. The DNA of the CDR3 is TGTGCCAGCAGTGAAACCCACCGGGACAGGGGCAGAAGAAACACCATATATTTT.

The rearrangement joins TRBV28 to TRBJ2-1, with 13 bases lining up with TRBD2. Germline trimming cut 6 bases from V and 10 bases from J; bases unmatched to any gene: 9. The CDR3 runs 15 residues. CDR1 is MDHEN and CDR2 is SYDVKM in the germline V gene. This chain's CDR3 is CASRSPGLAGREQFF. The CDR3 nucleotides read TGTGCCAGCAGAAGTCCGGGACTAGCGGGACGAGAGCAGTTCTTC.